This T cell receptor beta chain was recovered during a study of OX40 agonist ivuxolimab in advanced cancers. Study context: Anti-PD-1, anti-PD-L1 or anti-CTLA-4 therapy given earlier was allowed, and 30% to 45% had some.

V lost 4 bases to trimming and J lost 7 bases; unmatched junction nucleotides: 8. In germline, CDR1 is SGHVS, CDR2 FQNEAQ. The length of the CDR3 is 15 residues. Libraries were prepared by immunoSEQ multiplex PCR; TCRdb keeps only in-frame clonotypes and omits some of them. The sample lists tens of thousands of clones; 75% to 90% were seen once. This TCR was recovered from an adult with an advanced solid tumor such as melanoma, head and neck, liver or kidney cancer. Sample: CD4+ or CD8+ T cells sorted from blood, taken in a trial of the OX40 agonist ivuxolimab. The chain combines TRBV7-8 with TRBJ2-2, with 8 bases matching TRBD1. The CDR3 spells CASSYVMDRVGELFF. In nucleotides, the CDR3 is TGTGCCAGCAGCTATGTGATGGACAGGGTCGGGGAGCTGTTTTTT.